The following is a T cell receptor beta chain sequence with its context. Germline V gene lookup returns CDR1 SGHRS and CDR2 YFSETQ. This CDR3 spans 14 amino acids. Trimming cost V 4 bases and J 5 bases, with 16 bases left between them. Assay: immunoSEQ multiplex PCR; the TCRdb copy retains only in-frame clones and omits some. The sample yields about 280,000 clones, about 85% seen once. The data originate from a study of blood T cell repertoires in COVID-19. Across the study: Both acute and convalescent COVID-19 samples were obtained from the United States, Italy and Spain. The cDNA or gDNA used as material had been derived from T cells, B-cell-depleted T cells, or PBMCs.

The chain combines TRBV5-1 with TRBJ2-7; perhaps TRBD2 as D (5 bases). The receptor comes from a woman between 50 and 59 years old who had recovered from COVID-19. Sequencing was carried out using PBMCs or T cells enriched from blood (not recorded which). The CDR3 region has the DNA TGCGCCAGCAGCACCCCTGAGGGTTACAACGAGCAGTACTTC. Translated: CASSTPEGYNEQYF.